This is a list of T cell receptor beta chains from one sample in a study of blood T cell repertoires in COVID-19. Generated by immunoSEQ multiplex PCR, the TCRdb table keeps only in-frame clones and is missing some. The sample contains under 450,000 clones, approximately 90% of which appear only once. Sequenced sample: PBMCs or T cells enriched from blood (not recorded which). The receptor set was obtained from a woman in her forties who had been exposed to COVID-19. Each CDR3 is given with its conserved first and last residue. The D gene is left open where the match is weak. A row's size may be missing; if present it is once, few, many or a size class.

>TRBJ1-1|TRBD1|TRBV7-3|-
CASGQAWKTEAFF
TGTGCCAGCGGACAGGCCTGGAAGACTGAAGCTTTCTTT
>TRBJ2-3|TRBD2|TRBV5-6|-
CASSLPGLAGGPGTDTQYF
TGTGCCAGCAGCTTGCCGGGACTAGCGGGAGGGCCGGGAACAGATACGCAGTATTTT
>TRBJ1-6|TRBD1|TRBV2|-
CASGQETGTYNSPLHF
TGTGCCAGCGGACAGGAAACGGGAACTTATAATTCACCCCTCCACTTT
>TRBJ2-4|TRBD2|TRBV3-1/TRBV3-2|once
CASSQAAGLLNIQYF
TGTGCCAGCAGCCAAGCGGCGGGACTACTAAACATTCAGTACTTC
>TRBJ1-4|TRBD1|TRBV29-1|once
CSAKTGLLEKLFF
TGCAGCGCTAAGACAGGGCTTCTTGAAAAACTGTTTTTT
>TRBJ2-3|TRBD2|TRBV14|once
CASSAGLAGYRSTDTQYF
TGTGCCAGCAGCGCGGGACTAGCGGGGTACCGAAGCACAGATACGCAGTATTTT
>TRBJ1-1|-|TRBV7-2|-
CASSPKLSVWTEAFF
TGTGCCAGCAGCCCAAAACTGAGCGTTTGGACTGAAGCTTTCTTT
>TRBJ1-6|TRBD1|TRBV9|-
CASSPGTGEGNSPLHF
TGTGCCAGCAGCCCCGGGACAGGGGAAGGAAATTCACCCCTCCACTTT
>TRBJ1-6|-|TRBV9|-
CASGDRGSYNSPLHF
TGTGCCAGCGGGGATAGGGGCAGTTATAATTCACCCCTCCACTTT
>TRBJ1-1|TRBD1|TRBV5-1|-
CASSSEQGVNTEAFF
TGCGCCAGCAGCTCAGAACAGGGGGTGAACACTGAAGCTTTCTTT
>TRBJ2-2|TRBD1|TRBV5-8|-
CASSPWTGSTGELFF
TGTGCCAGCAGCCCATGGACAGGATCAACCGGGGAGCTGTTTTTT
>TRBJ2-7|TRBD2|TRBV29-1|few
CSVALGLAGEQYF
TGCAGCGTCGCCTTAGGACTAGCGGGTGAGCAGTACTTC
>TRBJ1-6|-|TRBV6-4|-
CASRLEGTYNSPLHF
TGTGCCAGCCGGTTGGAGGGAACCTATAATTCACCCCTCCACTTT
>TRBJ2-7|TRBD2|TRBV18|-
CASSLGGEDEQYF
TGTGCCAGCTCACTTGGGGGGGAAGACGAGCAGTACTTC
>TRBJ1-1|TRBD1|TRBV29-1|-
CSVDRGRAEAFF
TGCAGCGTTGATAGGGGGCGGGCTGAAGCTTTCTTT
>TRBJ1-1|-|TRBV11-3|-
CASSLTPNTEAFF
TGTGCCAGCAGCTTGACACCTAACACTGAAGCTTTCTTT
>TRBJ2-5|TRBD2|TRBV10-3|-
CAIWGGKTQYF
TGTGCCATCTGGGGAGGGAAGACCCAGTACTTC
>TRBJ1-4|-|TRBV13|-
CASSHRNGEKLFF
TGTGCCAGCAGCCACCGTAACGGTGAAAAACTGTTTTTT
>TRBJ1-4|TRBD1|TRBV30|-
CAWSPDRGLNEKLFF
TGTGCCTGGAGCCCCGACAGGGGGCTGAATGAAAAACTGTTTTTT
>TRBJ2-1|TRBD2|TRBV24-1|-
CATSDLAGGPLNEQFF
TGTGCCACCAGTGACTTAGCGGGAGGGCCTTTGAATGAGCAGTTCTTC
>TRBJ2-1|-|TRBV30|-
CAWRELAGNEQFF
TGTGCCTGGAGGGAACTAGCCGGGAATGAGCAGTTCTTC
>TRBJ1-2|-|TRBV7-2|-
CASSLTRSRFNYGYTF
TGTGCCAGCAGCTTAACACGCAGCAGGTTTAACTATGGCTACACCTTC
>TRBJ1-2|TRBD1|TRBV7-9|-
CASSLTGTGGYGYTF
TGTGCCAGCAGCCTTACCGGGACAGGGGGCTATGGCTACACCTTC
>TRBJ1-2|TRBD1|TRBV24-1|-
CATSDRTGYGYTF
TGTGCCACCAGTGACCGGACAGGCTATGGCTACACCTTC
>TRBJ1-1|-|TRBV19|-
CASSIGVAAFF
TGTGCCAGTAGTATAGGAGTTGCAGCTTTCTTT
>TRBJ1-2|TRBD1|TRBV11-1|few
CASSPGRTGVDGYTF
TGTGCCAGCAGCCCCGGGAGGACAGGGGTCGATGGCTACACCTTC
>TRBJ1-2|-|TRBV19|-
CASRNAGNYGYTF
TGTGCCAGTAGAAATGCAGGGAACTATGGCTACACCTTC
>TRBJ1-1|-|TRBV2|-
CASRQQGQNTEAFF
TGTGCCAGCAGACAACAGGGACAGAACACTGAAGCTTTCTTT
>TRBJ1-3|-|TRBV6-1|once
CASSESHRKISGNTIYF
TGTGCCAGCAGTGAATCTCACAGGAAAATCTCTGGAAACACCATATATTTT